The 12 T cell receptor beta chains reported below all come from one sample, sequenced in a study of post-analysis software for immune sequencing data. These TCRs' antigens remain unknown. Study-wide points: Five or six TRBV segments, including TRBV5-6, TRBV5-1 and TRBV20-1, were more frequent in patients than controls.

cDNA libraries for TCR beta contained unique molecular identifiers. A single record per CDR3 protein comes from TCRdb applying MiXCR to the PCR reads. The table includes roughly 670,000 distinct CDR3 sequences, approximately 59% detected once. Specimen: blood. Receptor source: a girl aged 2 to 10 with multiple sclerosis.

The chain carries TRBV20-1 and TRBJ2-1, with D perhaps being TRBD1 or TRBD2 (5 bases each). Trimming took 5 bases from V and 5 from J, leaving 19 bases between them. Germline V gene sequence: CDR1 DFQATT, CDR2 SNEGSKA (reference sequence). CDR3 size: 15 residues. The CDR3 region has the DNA TGCAGTGCTCTCGCGGTAAAGGGGAGCGACAATGAGCAGTTCTTC. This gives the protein CSALAVKGSDNEQFF.

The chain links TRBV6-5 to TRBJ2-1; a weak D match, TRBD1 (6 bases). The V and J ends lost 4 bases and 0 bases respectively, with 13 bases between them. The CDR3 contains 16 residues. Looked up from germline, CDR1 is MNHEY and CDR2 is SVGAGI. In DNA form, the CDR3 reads TGTGCCAGCAGTTCGTTGATAGGGGGCTCCTACAATGAGCAGTTCTTC. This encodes CASSSLIGGSYNEQFF.

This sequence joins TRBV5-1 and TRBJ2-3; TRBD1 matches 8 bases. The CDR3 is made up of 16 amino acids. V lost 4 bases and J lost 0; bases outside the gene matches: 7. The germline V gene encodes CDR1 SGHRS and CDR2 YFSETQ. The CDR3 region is CASSAGQGMSTDTQYF. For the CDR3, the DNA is TGCGCCAGCAGCGCCGGACAGGGAATGAGCACAGATACGCAGTATTTT.

In DNA form, the CDR3 reads TGTGCCAGCATGGCAGGGACTTATCAGCCCCAGCATTTT. The encoded protein is CASMAGTYQPQHF. The rearrangement links TRBV2 to TRBJ1-5, with a tentative D call TRBD1 (5 bases). CDR3 length equals 13 residues. Germline CDR1 and CDR2: SNHLY and FYNNEI. With 7 bases removed from V and 5 bases from J, the gap between germline ends came to 12 bases.

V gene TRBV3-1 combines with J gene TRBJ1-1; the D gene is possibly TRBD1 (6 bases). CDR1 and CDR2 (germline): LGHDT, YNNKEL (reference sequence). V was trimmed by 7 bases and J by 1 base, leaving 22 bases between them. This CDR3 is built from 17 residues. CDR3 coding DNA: TGTGCCAGCACCGGGGGGCGTTATCAGGTTACGAACACTGAAGCTTTCTTT. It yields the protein CASTGGRYQVTNTEAFF. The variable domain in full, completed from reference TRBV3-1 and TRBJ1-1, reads DTAVSQTPKYLVTQMGNDKSIKCEQNLGHDTMYWYKQDSKKFLKIMFSYNNKELIINETVPNRFSPKSPDKAHLNLHINSLELGDSAVYFCASTGGRYQVTNTEAFFGQGTRLTVV.

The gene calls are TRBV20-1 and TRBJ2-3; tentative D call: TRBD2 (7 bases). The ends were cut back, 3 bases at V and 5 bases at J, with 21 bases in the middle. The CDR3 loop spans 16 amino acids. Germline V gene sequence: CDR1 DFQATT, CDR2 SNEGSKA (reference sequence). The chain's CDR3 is CSASGALRGAQDTQYF. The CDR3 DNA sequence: TGCAGTGCTAGTGGGGCTCTTCGGGGGGCGCAAGATACGCAGTATTTT.

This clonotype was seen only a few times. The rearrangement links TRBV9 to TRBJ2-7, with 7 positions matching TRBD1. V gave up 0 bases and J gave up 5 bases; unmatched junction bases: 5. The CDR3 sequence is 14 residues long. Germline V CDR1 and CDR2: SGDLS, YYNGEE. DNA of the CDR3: TGTGCCAGCAGCGTAGAGGGGGCGCTGGACGAGCAGTACTTC. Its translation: CASSVEGALDEQYF. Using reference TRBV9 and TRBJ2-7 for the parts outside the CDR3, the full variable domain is DSGVTQTPKHLITATGQRVTLRCSPRSGDLSVYWYQQSLDQGLQFLIQYYNGEERAKGNILERFSAQQFPDLHSELNLSSLELGDSALYFCASSVEGALDEQYFGPGTRLTVT.

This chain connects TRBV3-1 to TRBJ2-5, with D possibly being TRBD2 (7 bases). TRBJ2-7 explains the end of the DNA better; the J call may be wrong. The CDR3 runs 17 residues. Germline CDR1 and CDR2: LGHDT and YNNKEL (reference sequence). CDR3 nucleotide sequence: TGTGCCAGCAGCCAAGATTTACACGGGGGGCTTTTGGGCGAGCAGTACTTC. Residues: CASSQDLHGGLLGEQYF.

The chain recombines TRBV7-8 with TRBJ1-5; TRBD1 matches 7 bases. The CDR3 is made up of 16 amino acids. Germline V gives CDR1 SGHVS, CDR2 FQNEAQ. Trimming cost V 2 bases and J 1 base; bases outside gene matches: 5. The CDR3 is CASSLTPRGSNQPQHF. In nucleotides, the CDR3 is TGTGCCAGCAGCTTAACTCCCAGGGGGAGCAATCAGCCCCAGCATTTT.

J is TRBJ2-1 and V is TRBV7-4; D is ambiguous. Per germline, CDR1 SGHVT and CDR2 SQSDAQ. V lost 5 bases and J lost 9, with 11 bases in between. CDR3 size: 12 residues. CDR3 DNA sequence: TGTGCCAGCAGCGACGACCGGGCTGAGCAGTTCTTC. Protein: CASSDDRAEQFF.

CDR3: CASSLAPRGVPYEQYF. CDR3 nucleotides: TGCGCCAGCAGCTTGGCCCCGAGAGGGGTCCCCTACGAGCAGTACTTC. The rearrangement links TRBV5-1 to TRBJ2-7; D possibly uses TRBD1 or TRBD2 (5 bases each). The CDR3 is 16 residues long. Germline V gene data show CDR1 as SGHRS and CDR2 as YFSETQ. V was pared by 0 bases and J by 2 bases, with 15 bases between.

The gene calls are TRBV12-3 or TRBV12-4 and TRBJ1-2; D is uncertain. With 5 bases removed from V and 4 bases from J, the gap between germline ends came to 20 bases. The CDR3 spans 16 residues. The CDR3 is CASSPLYTDGSYGYTF. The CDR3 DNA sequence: TGTGCCAGCAGTCCCCTTTATACCGACGGATCCTATGGCTACACCTTC.